The 30 T cell receptor beta chains given below trace back to one sample, sequenced in a study of cytomegalovirus exposure and HLA in healthy donors. Primers included in the PCR were 60 Vbeta and 13 Jbeta primers. Sequenced by immunoSEQ multiplex PCR; TCRdb stores in-frame clones only, minus some. Altogether under 200,000 clones are present, 86% being singletons, with the ten largest covering approximately 2%. Sequencing was carried out using PBMCs. The receptor source for this set is a woman younger than 30 in good health and CMV-seronegative.

The CDR3, as DNA: TGTGCCAGCAGCTATAGCGGGAGGGCACCTCCCTACGAGCAGTACTTC. Its protein is CASSYSGRAPPYEQYF. The chain has TRBV4-2 and TRBJ2-7; 11 nucleotides line up with TRBD2. Germline V gene sequence: CDR1 LGHNA, CDR2 YNFKEQ. V lost 5 bases to trimming and J lost 2 bases; unmatched junction nucleotides: 8. The CDR3 consists of 16 residues.

V and J are TRBV7-9 and TRBJ2-5; D uncertain. Trimming shortened V by 3 bases and J by 3 bases, and 8 bases separated the two germline ends. The CDR3 extends over 13 amino acids. CDR1 is SEHNR, CDR2 FQNEAQ, per germline (reference sequence). CDR3 DNA: TGTGCCAGCAGCTTTATGGCAGAAGAGACCCAGTACTTC. Translated, it gives CASSFMAEETQYF.

The chain combines TRBV11-2 with TRBJ2-7; 12 bases are shared with TRBD2. The J segment lost 6 bases and the V segment lost 6 bases, leaving 9 bases of the junction unmatched. This CDR3 comprises 15 residues. Germline CDR1 and CDR2: SGHAT and FQNNGV. Here the CDR3 reads CASRKLAGGRAEQYF. Written as DNA, the CDR3 is TGTGCCAGCAGGAAACTAGCGGGGGGCCGGGCCGAGCAGTACTTC.

This chain links TRBV2 with TRBJ1-1, with a possible D match to TRBD1 (6 bases). Germline CDR1 reads SNHLY; CDR2 reads FYNNEI. There are 14 residues in the CDR3. V lost 6 bases to trimming and J lost 1 base, with 12 bases between them. CDR3 bases: TGTGCCAGCAGGAACTTCAGGGGGAACACTGAAGCTTTCTTT. Translated: CASRNFRGNTEAFF.

The chain has TRBV2 and TRBJ2-7; 7 nucleotides match TRBD1. V gave up 5 bases and J gave up 3 bases; unmatched junction bases: 4. This CDR3 contains 13 residues. CDR1 and CDR2 from the germline V gene are SNHLY and FYNNEI. CDR3 loop: CASSQDRNYEQYF. CDR3 sequence (DNA): TGTGCCAGCAGTCAGGACAGGAACTACGAGCAGTACTTC.

The chain recombines TRBV18 with TRBJ2-2; 8 bases map to TRBD2. From germline, CDR1 is KGHSH and CDR2 LQKENI. V was pared by 6 bases and J by 0 bases, with 6 bases of the junction left unmatched. This CDR3 comprises 16 residues. CDR3 in amino acids: CASSPTSGSNTGELFF. Written as DNA, the CDR3 is TGTGCCAGCTCGCCTACTAGCGGCTCGAACACCGGGGAGCTGTTTTTT.

The chain links TRBV28 to TRBJ2-7, with TRBD2 as a possible D gene (6 bases). CDR3 length equals 14 residues. Per germline, CDR1 MDHEN and CDR2 SYDVKM. Deletions cut 6 bases from V and 0 bases from J, with 12 bases between. DNA of the CDR3: TGTGCCAGCAGGACGGGACTGGCCTCCTACGAGCAGTACTTC. Encoded protein: CASRTGLASYEQYF.

V and J are TRBV6-5 and TRBJ1-5; maybe TRBD1 (5 bases). The CDR3 is made up of 15 amino acids. V lost 4 bases and J 0 bases, leaving 10 bases between the germline ends. CDR1 is MNHEY, CDR2 SVGAGI, per germline. Written as DNA, the CDR3 is TGTGCCAGCAGTTCCGACAGCTATAGCAATCAGCCCCAGCATTTT. Amino acid sequence: CASSSDSYSNQPQHF.

This clone was counted only a few times. The rearrangement links TRBV10-3 to TRBJ2-1; 7 positions agree with TRBD2. The CDR3 covers 12 residues. V gave up 10 bases and J gave up 7 bases; unmatched junction bases: 7. Germline-derived CDR1 and CDR2 are ENHRY and SYGVKD. The CDR3 DNA follows: TGTGCCACCTTGACTAGCCGGAATGAGCAGTTCTTC. Translation: CATLTSRNEQFF.

The count of this clone is one. In DNA, the CDR3 is TGTGCCAGCTCCCCCCGAGCCAGCGGGGCGAAAGAGACCCAGTACTTC. Translation: CASSPRASGAKETQYF. J is TRBJ2-5 and V is TRBV18; 7 bases match TRBD2. Germline V gene lookup returns CDR1 KGHSH and CDR2 LQKENI. V lost 6 bases, J lost 3 bases, and 13 bases stayed unmatched. The CDR3 consists of 16 residues.

The rearrangement uses TRBV19 and TRBJ2-1, with TRBD2 matching over 7 bases. This CDR3 has 14 residues. Germline values: CDR1 LNHDA, CDR2 SQIVND (reference sequence). Trimming removed 3 bases from V and 7 bases from J; junction bases left unmatched: 6. The CDR3 DNA reads as TGTGCCAGTAGTATTGGGAGGGGCGGAAATGAGCAGTTCTTC. Encoded protein: CASSIGRGGNEQFF.

The CDR3 here is CASSLRTGGDGYTF. DNA for the CDR3: TGTGCCAGCAGCTTGCGAACAGGGGGCGATGGCTACACCTTC. The V call is TRBV5-4, the J call TRBJ1-2; 9 bases are a match to TRBD1. V shed 1 base, J shed 6 bases, and the junction held 4 bases outside the gene matches. The CDR3 has 14 residues. In germline, CDR1 is SGHNT, CDR2 YYREEE (reference sequence).

The rearrangement uses TRBV7-2 and TRBJ2-3, with 12 bases that match TRBD2. Trimming at V came to 4 bases and at J to 3 bases, leaving 11 bases not matched to a gene. This CDR3 is built from 18 residues. Germline lookup yields CDR1 SGHTA and CDR2 FQGNSA. The CDR3 sequence is CASSWGASGGAVTDTQYF. Written as DNA, the CDR3 is TGTGCCAGCAGCTGGGGGGCTAGCGGGGGGGCCGTTACAGATACGCAGTATTTT.

The V call is TRBV21-1, the J call TRBJ2-7; TRBD2, the table's D call, lacks a check against the DNA. TRBV21-1 is annotated as a pseudogene. The CDR3 spans 16 residues. CDR3 nucleotide sequence: TGTGCCAGCAGCAACATAAGAGAGGCTGCTGGATACGAGCAGTACTTC. Translating gives CASSNIREAAGYEQYF.

The V gene is TRBV28, the J gene TRBJ1-5; D is unresolved. Deletions cut 11 bases from V and 5 bases from J, with 16 bases between. The length of the CDR3 is 13 residues. Germline loops: CDR1 MDHEN, CDR2 SYDVKM. CDR3 sequence (DNA): TGTGCCTCCTTCTGGGGAGGCCATCAGCCCCAGCATTTT. Amino acids: CASFWGGHQPQHF.

V is TRBV30 and J is TRBJ2-1; 13 nucleotides match TRBD2. The V segment lost 8 bases and the J segment 7 bases; nucleotides outside the gene matches: 14. The CDR3 is made up of 16 amino acids. Germline V gene lookup returns CDR1 GTSNPN and CDR2 SVGIG (reference sequence). This CDR3 reads CAGTRTSGSILNEQFF. Written as DNA, the CDR3 is TGTGCCGGAACCCGGACTAGCGGGAGTATATTAAATGAGCAGTTCTTC.

The chain's CDR3 is CATSHRPNSGNTIYF. As DNA, the CDR3 is TGTGCCACCAGTCACAGGCCCAACTCTGGAAACACCATATATTTT. The chain has TRBV15 and TRBJ1-3; TRBD1 might be the D (5 bases). The germline gives CDR1 LNHNV, CDR2 YYDKDF (reference sequence). Trimming removed 6 bases at V and 0 bases at J, with 12 bases between. The length of the CDR3 is 15 residues.

This clone was detected a few times. The chain has TRBV2 and TRBJ1-3; D unresolved. Trimming took off 8 bases at V and 0 bases at J, with 11 bases between the two ends. In germline, CDR1 is SNHLY, CDR2 FYNNEI. The CDR3 sequence is 14 residues long. The CDR3: CASGEAHSGNTIYF. CDR3 coding DNA: TGTGCCAGCGGGGAGGCCCACTCTGGAAACACCATATATTTT.

V and J are TRBV9 and TRBJ2-7; no definite D call. The CDR3 totals 15 residues. With 0 bases removed from V and 0 bases from J, the gap between germline ends came to 10 bases. The germline V gene has CDR1 SGDLS and CDR2 YYNGEE. CDR3 region: CASSVGLESSYEQYF. The CDR3 DNA sequence: TGTGCCAGCAGCGTAGGATTGGAGAGCTCCTACGAGCAGTACTTC.

The chain uses TRBV13 and TRBJ2-5; 7 positions match TRBD2. CDR1 and CDR2 (germline): PRHDT, FYEKMQ (reference sequence). The junction had 5 bases not matched to a gene; V was cut back by 4 bases and J by 0 bases. The CDR3 spans 15 residues. CDR3 protein: CASSSGRDYQETQYF. The DNA for the CDR3 is TGTGCCAGCAGCTCGGGGAGGGACTACCAAGAGACCCAGTACTTC.

The chain couples TRBV18 to TRBJ1-5, with 7 bases aligning to TRBD1. The V and J ends lost 3 bases and 4 bases, in that order; junction bases with no gene match: 3. The CDR3 is 14 residues long. The germline V gene has CDR1 KGHSH and CDR2 LQKENI. The CDR3 loop reads CASSPGTANQPQHF. CDR3 coding DNA: TGTGCCAGCTCACCCGGGACAGCAAATCAGCCCCAGCATTTT.

The chain carries TRBV29-1 and TRBJ1-1; TRBD1 matches 9 bases. CDR1 is SQVTM and CDR2 is ANQGSEA in the germline V gene. V lost 1 base to trimming and J lost 3 bases; unmatched junction nucleotides: 9. The CDR3 has 16 residues. The CDR3 sequence: CSVEVVGQGRDTEAFF. In DNA, the CDR3 is TGCAGCGTTGAAGTGGTGGGACAGGGACGGGACACTGAAGCTTTCTTT.

This chain joins TRBV7-8 and TRBJ1-1, with a tentative D call TRBD1 (5 bases). V lost 2 bases, J lost 3 bases, and 13 bases lay in between. This CDR3 has 15 amino acids. Germline assignment: CDR1 SGHVS and CDR2 FQNEAQ. This CDR3 is CASSLIPGSDTEAFF. For the CDR3, the DNA is TGTGCCAGCAGCTTAATTCCAGGGTCGGACACTGAAGCTTTCTTT.

The J gene is TRBJ1-1, the V gene TRBV27; 10 bases are shared with TRBD1. The V gene end was trimmed by 2 bases and the J gene end by 8 bases; junction bases not matched to a gene: 5. This CDR3 is built from 14 residues. Germline V gene data show CDR1 as MNHEY and CDR2 as SMNVEV (reference sequence). In nucleotides, the CDR3 is TGTGCCAGCAGTTTACGGGACAGGGGAAACGAAGCTTTCTTT. Protein sequence: CASSLRDRGNEAFF.

The chain has TRBV6-1 and TRBJ2-7; the match to TRBD2 covers 8 bases. V shed 7 bases and J 2 bases; nucleotides not matched to a gene: 10. This CDR3 is built from 15 residues. Per the germline V gene, CDR1 is MNHNS and CDR2 is SASEGT. CDR3 nucleotides: TGTGCCAGCACTTGGGCGGGGGGCCTCGCCTACGAGCAGTACTTC. It yields the protein CASTWAGGLAYEQYF.

The chain combines TRBV5-1 with TRBJ2-7, with 11 bases lining up with TRBD2. J lost 4 bases, V lost 0 bases, and 6 bases had no gene match. Germline V CDR1 and CDR2: SGHRS, YFSETQ. The CDR3 totals 16 residues. For the CDR3, the DNA is TGCGCCAGCAGCTTGGGGGGGACTAGCGGAGCGTACGAGCAGTACTTC. Protein product: CASSLGGTSGAYEQYF.

This chain joins TRBV28 and TRBJ1-1, with unresolved D. Trimming took off 6 bases at V and 4 bases at J, with 12 bases between the two ends. This CDR3 comprises 13 residues. Germline V gives CDR1 MDHEN, CDR2 SYDVKM. The CDR3 nucleotides read TGTGCCAGCAGATCCGTTGGGCGCACTGAAGCTTTCTTT. Translated, it gives CASRSVGRTEAFF.

The rearrangement joins TRBV28 to TRBJ2-5; the D gene is possibly TRBD1 (6 bases). The CDR3 runs 14 residues. The V gene's germline CDR1 is MDHEN and CDR2 SYDVKM. V was pared by 6 bases and J by 3 bases, with 14 bases between. The CDR3 nucleotides are TGTGCCAGCAGCCACTTCAGGGGCGAAGAGACCCAGTACTTC. It encodes CASSHFRGEETQYF.

V gene TRBV30 combines with J gene TRBJ2-7, with D possibly TRBD2 on 5 matching bases. Germline lookup yields CDR1 GTSNPN and CDR2 SVGIG (reference sequence). Deletions cut 0 bases from V and 2 bases from J, with 11 bases between. The CDR3 is 14 amino acids. The CDR3 DNA is TGTGCCTGGAGTGTAAGGAGGAAGCCCTACGAGCAGTACTTC. This encodes CAWSVRRKPYEQYF.

This clone occurred a few times. V and J are TRBV28 and TRBJ1-5; unclear D gene. This CDR3 is built from 15 residues. CDR1 and CDR2 (germline): MDHEN, SYDVKM. The germline V and J ends were trimmed by 5 bases and 0 bases, with 11 bases remaining between them. CDR3 nucleotide sequence: TGTGCCAGCAGTACACGACACATTAGCAATCAGCCCCAGCATTTT. This codes for CASSTRHISNQPQHF. The whole variable domain, filled in from reference TRBV28 and TRBJ1-5, reads DVKVTQSSRYLVKRTGEKVFLECVQDMDHENMFWYRQDPGLGLRLIYFSYDVKMKEKGDIPEGYSVSREKKERFSLILESASTNQTSMYLCASSTRHISNQPQHFGDGTRLSIL.